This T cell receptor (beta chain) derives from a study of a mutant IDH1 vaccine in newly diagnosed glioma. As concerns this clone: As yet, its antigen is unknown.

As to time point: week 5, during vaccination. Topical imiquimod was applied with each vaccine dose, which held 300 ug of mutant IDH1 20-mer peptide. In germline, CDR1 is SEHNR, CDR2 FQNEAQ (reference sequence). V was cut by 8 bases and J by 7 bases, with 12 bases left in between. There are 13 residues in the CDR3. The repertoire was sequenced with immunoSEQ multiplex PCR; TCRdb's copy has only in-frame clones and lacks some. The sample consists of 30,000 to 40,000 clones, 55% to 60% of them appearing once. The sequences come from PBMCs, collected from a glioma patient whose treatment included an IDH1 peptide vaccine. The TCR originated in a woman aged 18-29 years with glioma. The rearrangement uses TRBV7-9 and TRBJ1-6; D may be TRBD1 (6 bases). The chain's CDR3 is CASQQGYNSPLHF. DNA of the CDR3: TGTGCCAGCCAACAGGGATACAATTCACCCCTCCACTTT. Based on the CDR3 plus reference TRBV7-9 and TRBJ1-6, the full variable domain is DTGVSQNPRHKITKRGQNVTFRCDPISEHNRLYWYRQTLGQGPEFLTYFQNEAQLEKSRLLSDRFSAERPKGSFSTLEIQRTEQGDSAMYLCASQQGYNSPLHFGNGTRLTVT.